This TCR beta chain was retrieved from a study of T cells in Graves' hyperthyroidism and ophthalmopathy. This clonotype was seen a handful of times. The TCR beta CDR3 regions underwent amplification using RNA transcripts as the source. The HTBI primer set served for first-round RT-PCR of the TCR CDR3. TCRdb reprocessed the multiplex PCR reads via MiXCR and lists one record per CDR3 protein. Of approximately 330,000 distinct CDR3 sequences listed, around 20% were seen once; the top ten hold about 50%. Trimming shortened V by 6 bases and J by 6 bases, and 14 bases separated the two germline ends. The CDR3 covers 13 residues. The germline gives CDR1 MNHNS, CDR2 SASEGT.

The sequencing sample was made of blood. V gene TRBV6-1 combines with J gene TRBJ1-2; a possible D gene is TRBD1 (6 bases). This receptor was identified in a woman between 50 and 59 years old with Graves' hyperthyroidism. CDR3 sequence: CASRIRTANGYTF. The CDR3 region has the DNA TGTGCCAGCAGAATCAGGACAGCGAATGGCTACACCTTC.